This TCR beta chain was found in a study of blood T cell repertoires in COVID-19. Sequencing was performed with immunoSEQ multiplex PCR; in TCRdb, only in-frame clones are kept and a portion is missing. The data hold 200,000 to 250,000 clones, with 70% to 90% observed a single time. What was sequenced was peripheral blood. This receptor was identified in a woman aged 70 to 79 with COVID-19, enrolled during active disease.

The CDR3 sequence is CASSELVAGASDEQFF. CDR3 DNA sequence: TGTGCCAGCAGTGAATTGGTAGCGGGGGCCTCCGATGAGCAGTTCTTC. The genes are TRBV6-1 and TRBJ2-1; 9 nucleotides agree with TRBD2. J was trimmed by 8 bases and V by 2 bases; bases with no gene match: 10. CDR3 length equals 16 residues. Germline V gene data show CDR1 as MNHNS and CDR2 as SASEGT.